This passage covers 25 T cell receptor beta chains from one sample sequenced in a study of cytomegalovirus exposure and HLA in healthy donors. Primers included in the PCR were 60 Vbeta and 13 Jbeta primers. The data were produced by immunoSEQ multiplex PCR, yet TCRdb's version contains in-frame clones alone and is incomplete. The listing contains about 100,000 clones. Sequencing used PBMCs. Every receptor here comes from a girl aged 5-17 years in good health and CMV-seropositive.

This chain links TRBV30 with TRBJ2-7, with a weak D call TRBD1 (6 bases). CDR3 length equals 12 residues. V lost 0 bases and J lost 9, with 12 bases in between. Germline lookup yields CDR1 GTSNPN and CDR2 SVGIG (reference sequence). The CDR3 DNA sequence: TGTGCCTGGAGTGTTGGACAGTTCGGGCAGTACGTC. It encodes CAWSVGQFGQYV.

V gene TRBV19 combines with J gene TRBJ2-7; 9 nucleotides match TRBD1. Germline CDR1 reads LNHDA; CDR2 reads SQIVND (reference sequence). The CDR3 is 13 amino acids. V lost 4 bases to trimming and J lost 4 bases; unmatched junction nucleotides: 2. CDR3: CASSRGQGYEQYF. Written as DNA, the CDR3 is TGTGCCAGTAGTAGGGGACAGGGATACGAGCAGTACTTC.

The chain carries TRBV28 and TRBJ2-7, with TRBD1 matching 7 bases. Germline V gene data show CDR1 as MDHEN and CDR2 as SYDVKM. There are 12 residues in the CDR3. After removal of 6 bases from V and 6 bases from J, the junction contained 5 bases not matched to a gene. The CDR3 region has the DNA TGTGCCAGCAGCCCACAGGGGCCCGAGCAGTACGTC. It codes for CASSPQGPEQYV.

The chain is built from TRBV10-3 and TRBJ2-5; D call uncertain. Germline V lookup: CDR1 ENHRY, CDR2 SYGVKD. Trimming stripped 2 bases from V and 5 bases from J, with 6 bases between. The CDR3 is made up of 12 amino acids. This CDR3 reads CAISETGETQYF. Written as DNA, the CDR3 is TGTGCCATCAGTGAGACCGGGGAGACCCAGTACTTC.

The gene calls are TRBV9 and TRBJ2-7; TRBD2 matches 9 bases. The CDR3 has 16 residues. Trimming took 0 bases from V and 0 from J; bases not matched to a gene: 4. Germline CDR1 reads SGDLS; CDR2 reads YYNGEE. CDR3 amino acids: CASSVGTSADSYEQYF. CDR3 DNA sequence: TGTGCCAGCAGCGTAGGGACTAGCGCTGACTCCTACGAGCAGTACTTC.

This chain connects TRBV4-2 to TRBJ1-2, with D hard to call. This CDR3 contains 15 residues. CDR1 and CDR2 from the germline V gene are LGHNA and YNFKEQ. Deletions cut 2 bases from V and 4 bases from J, with 14 bases between. CDR3 sequence reads: CASSQIILSSYGYTF. In DNA, the CDR3 is TGTGCCAGCAGCCAAATCATCCTCTCCAGCTATGGCTACACCTTC.

A word on this clone: This specimen includes other DNA sequences encoding the same CDR3. The chain links TRBV29-1 to TRBJ2-2; a weak D match, TRBD1 (5 bases). This CDR3 is built from 13 residues. Germline CDR1 reads SQVTM; CDR2 reads ANQGSEA. V was cut by 6 bases and J by 0 bases, with 8 bases left in between. The chain's CDR3 is CSVTDSNTGELFF. CDR3 nucleotide sequence: TGCAGCGTGACAGATTCGAACACCGGGGAGCTGTTTTTT.

V is TRBV30 and J is TRBJ1-3; D unclear. Germline assignment: CDR1 GTSNPN and CDR2 SVGIG (reference sequence). CDR3 size: 15 residues. V lost 3 bases and J 1 base, leaving 13 bases between the germline ends. DNA of the CDR3: TGTGCCTGGAGCCTTCGGGGAGGGTCTGGAAACACCATATATTTT. Translation gives CAWSLRGGSGNTIYF. Combining the CDR3 with reference TRBV30 and TRBJ1-3 gives the whole variable domain SQTIHQWPATLVQPVGSPLSLECTVEGTSNPNLYWYRQAAGRGLQLLFYSVGIGQISSEVPQNLSASRPQDRQFILSSKKLLLSDSGFYLCAWSLRGGSGNTIYFGEGSWLTVV.

The chain carries TRBV5-4 and TRBJ1-2; TRBD1 might be the D (5 bases). The V end was cut by 4 bases, the J end by 4 bases, with 14 bases between. Per germline, CDR1 SGHNT and CDR2 YYREEE (reference sequence). This CDR3 contains 14 residues. The CDR3 DNA sequence: TGTGCCAGCAGCGTCCCGGGGGGGACCTATGGCTACACCTTC. The encoded protein is CASSVPGGTYGYTF.

The chain employs TRBV5-5 and TRBJ2-7, with TRBD2 matching over 9 bases. This CDR3 comprises 15 residues. Germline V gene lookup returns CDR1 SGHKS and CDR2 YYEKEE (reference sequence). With V trimmed by 6 bases and J by 3 bases, 10 bases remained unmatched. The CDR3 region is CASNLFAGGLYEQYF. The CDR3, as DNA: TGTGCCAGCAACCTTTTTGCGGGGGGGCTCTACGAGCAGTACTTC.

V usage is TRBV4-2 and J usage is TRBJ2-3; 8 positions match TRBD1. Germline CDR1 is LGHNA and CDR2 is YNFKEQ. The CDR3 spans 16 residues. The junction had 11 bases not matched to a gene; V was cut back by 5 bases and J by 4 bases. DNA of the CDR3: TGTGCCAGCAGCACTCCTACAGGGGGTGGGTCAGATACGCAGTATTTT. Protein sequence: CASSTPTGGGSDTQYF.

As regards this clone: One end of the junction fails to match germline, which may point to a read error. The chain employs TRBV19 and TRBJ1-1; the D is unclear. The germline gives CDR1 LNHDA, CDR2 SQIVND (reference sequence). The CDR3 runs 13 residues. Here the CDR3 reads CASSIRTQFEDFF. In DNA form, the CDR3 reads TGTGCCAGTAGTATTAGAACACAGTTCGAAGATTTCTTT.

The V call is TRBV29-1, the J call TRBJ1-4, with 8 bases lining up with TRBD1. The germline gives CDR1 SQVTM, CDR2 ANQGSEA. The CDR3 has 15 amino acids. Trimming cost V 6 bases and J 0 bases; bases outside gene matches: 6. As DNA, the CDR3 is TGCAGCGTGACAGGGGTGGAAGCAACTAATGAAAAACTGTTTTTT. Translation: CSVTGVEATNEKLFF.

The chain is built from TRBV11-3 and TRBJ1-3, with 8 bases identical to TRBD1. Trimming removed 6 bases from V and 4 bases from J; junction bases left unmatched: 8. Looked up from germline, CDR1 is SGHNT and CDR2 is YENEEA. The CDR3 contains 15 residues. In DNA, the CDR3 is TGTGCCAGCAGAGCCAACAGGGGGATGGGAAACACCATATATTTT. This translates into CASRANRGMGNTIYF.

The chain uses TRBV11-3 and TRBJ2-3, with no clear D. The CDR3 is 14 amino acids. Trimming removed 0 bases from V and 0 bases from J, with 4 bases in between. From germline, CDR1 is SGHNT and CDR2 YENEEA. CDR3: CASSLDASTDTQYF. The CDR3 DNA reads as TGTGCCAGCAGCTTAGATGCGAGCACAGATACGCAGTATTTT.

The chain uses TRBV30 and TRBJ1-2; D is unclear. V lost 1 base and J lost 3, with 9 bases in between. This CDR3 contains 13 residues. The germline gives CDR1 GTSNPN, CDR2 SVGIG (reference sequence). This chain's CDR3 is CAWSGGSYYGYTF. The CDR3 bases are TGTGCCTGGAGTGGAGGGTCTTACTATGGCTACACCTTC.

This chain links TRBV7-2 with TRBJ1-2; D not resolved. The CDR3 consists of 15 residues. Germline V CDR1 and CDR2: SGHTA, FQGNSA. The ends were cut back, 1 base at V and 5 bases at J, with 14 bases in the middle. The CDR3 spells CASSLDARSRYGYTF. CDR3 bases: TGTGCCAGCAGCTTAGATGCCAGGTCGCGATATGGCTACACCTTC. Full variable domain (outside the CDR3, taken from reference TRBV7-2 and TRBJ1-2): GAGVSQSPSNKVTEKGKDVELRCDPISGHTALYWYRQSLGQGLEFLIYFQGNSAPDKSGLPSDRFSAERTGGSVSTLTIQRTQQEDSAVYLCASSLDARSRYGYTFGSGTRLTVV.

The chain is built from TRBV7-9 and TRBJ2-3; the D gene is possibly TRBD2 (6 bases). The CDR3 consists of 16 residues. Germline lookup yields CDR1 SEHNR and CDR2 FQNEAQ (reference sequence). V was trimmed by 1 base and J by 3 bases, leaving 14 bases between them. CDR3: CASSLGSGRRTDTQYF. The DNA for the CDR3 is TGTGCCAGCAGCTTAGGGTCAGGGAGGCGGACAGATACGCAGTATTTT. Full variable domain (outside the CDR3, taken from reference TRBV7-9 and TRBJ2-3): DTGVSQNPRHKITKRGQNVTFRCDPISEHNRLYWYRQTLGQGPEFLTYFQNEAQLEKSRLLSDRFSAERPKGSFSTLEIQRTEQGDSAMYLCASSLGSGRRTDTQYFGPGTRLTVL.

The chain links TRBV30 to TRBJ1-1, with a tentative D call TRBD1 (5 bases). Trimming removed 5 bases at V and 7 bases at J, with 11 bases between. In germline, CDR1 is GTSNPN, CDR2 SVGIG (reference sequence). CDR3 length: 11 amino acids. CDR3 sequence reads: CAWDQGVEAFF. CDR3 nucleotide sequence: TGTGCCTGGGACCAGGGCGTTGAAGCTTTCTTT.

The chain couples TRBV18 to TRBJ2-2; D is perhaps TRBD1 (6 bases). This CDR3 region has 16 residues. Germline-derived CDR1 and CDR2 are KGHSH and LQKENI. V lost 7 bases, J lost 0 bases, and 15 bases lay in between. CDR3 amino acids: CASYAFGGANTGELFF. As DNA, the CDR3 is TGTGCCAGCTACGCTTTTGGGGGCGCGAACACCGGGGAGCTGTTTTTT.

V is TRBV13 and J is TRBJ2-7; a possible D gene is TRBD2 (6 bases). V lost 5 bases, J lost 3 bases, and 17 bases lay in between. The CDR3 covers 15 residues. In germline, CDR1 is PRHDT, CDR2 FYEKMQ (reference sequence). CDR3 sequence: CASSLSGRRNYEQYF. CDR3 nucleotides: TGTGCCAGCAGCCTCTCCGGGAGACGTAACTACGAGCAGTACTTC. The full variable domain, rest sourced from reference TRBV13 and TRBJ2-7, is AAGVIQSPRHLIKEKRETATLKCYPIPRHDTVYWYQQGPGQDPQFLISFYEKMQSDKGSIPDRFSAQQFSDYHSELNMSSLELGDSALYFCASSLSGRRNYEQYFGPGTRLTVT.

V and J are TRBV6-1 and TRBJ1-2; D call uncertain. V lost 0 bases and J lost 4, with 12 bases in between. The CDR3 contains 15 residues. CDR1 is MNHNS and CDR2 is SASEGT in the germline V gene. The CDR3 region is CASSEARGQIYGYTF. The CDR3 DNA is TGTGCCAGCAGTGAAGCGCGAGGGCAGATCTATGGCTACACCTTC.

V usage is TRBV27 and J usage is TRBJ1-5, with unresolved D. CDR1 is MNHEY and CDR2 is SMNVEV in the germline V gene (reference sequence). The CDR3 length is 14 residues. V was cut by 6 bases and J by 3 bases, with 12 bases left in between. The DNA of the CDR3 is TGTGCCAGCAGCCCAAGGAGGGACAATCAGCCCCAGCATTTT. This codes for CASSPRRDNQPQHF.

The V and J genes are TRBV9 and TRBJ2-3; TRBD1 aligns across 10 bases. The CDR3 is 16 residues long. Looked up from germline, CDR1 is SGDLS and CDR2 is YYNGEE. V dropped 3 bases and J dropped 2; count of bases not matched to a gene: 6. The CDR3 nucleotides are TGTGCCAGCAGCGCTCGGGACAGGGGCTCCACAGATACGCAGTATTTT. Encoded protein: CASSARDRGSTDTQYF.

This sequence joins TRBV5-1 and TRBJ1-2, with 7 bases fitting TRBD1. V lost 1 base and J lost 4; bases outside the gene matches: 4. This CDR3 spans 14 amino acids. The germline gives CDR1 SGHRS, CDR2 YFSETQ. Here the CDR3 reads CASSLLDRAYGYTF. CDR3 coding DNA: TGCGCCAGCAGCTTGCTAGACAGGGCCTATGGCTACACCTTC.